This TCR beta chain emerged from a study of blood T cell repertoires in COVID-19. The wider study: The origin of the acute and convalescent COVID-19 samples was the United States, Italy and Spain. Sources were T cells, B-cell-depleted T cells, or PBMCs; the material itself was cDNA or gDNA.

As processed by the authors: From reference gene primer amplification, estimates of nucleated cell counts were derived. The protocol was immunoSEQ multiplex PCR, while the TCRdb copy is restricted to in-frame clones and leaves out a portion. Clone size and the V and J calls come from that table; the DNA yielded D and trimming. This table holds approximately 150,000 clones, approximately 80% found once. This clone was detected ten times or more. The germline CDR1 and CDR2 sequences are SGHRS and YFSETQ. V gave up 0 bases and J gave up 5 bases, with 3 bases separating them. This CDR3 comprises 12 residues.

V usage is TRBV5-1 and J usage is TRBJ2-1; D gene ambiguous. Sequencing input: peripheral blood. The sequence was obtained from a man in his sixties or seventies who had recovered from COVID-19. The CDR3 nucleotides are TGCGCCAGCAGCTTGGGTAACAATGAGCAGTTCTTC. It yields the protein CASSLGNNEQFF. The full variable domain, with the rest looked up from reference TRBV5-1 and TRBJ2-1, is KAGVTQTPRYLIKTRGQQVTLSCSPISGHRSVSWYQQTPGQGLQFLFEYFSETQRNKGNFPGRFSGRQFSNSRSEMNVSTLELGDSALYLCASSLGNNEQFFGPGTRLTVL.